The 12 T cell receptor beta chains below all came from one sample that was sequenced in a study of T cell repertoires in cytomegalovirus infection. Their cognate antigens are unknown. TCRdb redid the calling of the reads with MiXCR, one entry per CDR3 protein. The sample lists 700,000 to 900,000 distinct CDR3 sequences, around 29% seen once, with around 13% in the top ten. Sequencing was performed on cultured CD8+ T cells from PBMCs, taken from culture after CMV antigen stimulation. These receptors were taken from a human donor in good health (CMV status not recorded). Some clones in this sample may be carry-over from other donors' samples.

This chain links TRBV7-2 with TRBJ1-3; the D is unclear. Germline V lookup: CDR1 SGHTA, CDR2 FQGNSA. The CDR3 runs to 15 residues. V was shortened by 3 bases and J by 0 bases, with 9 bases between the two germline ends. The CDR3 coding sequence is TGTGCCAGCAGCTTCGACTTACTCTCTGGAAACACCATATATTTT. Protein sequence: CASSFDLLSGNTIYF.

CDR3 region: CASSEYGKGADTQYF. The CDR3 DNA follows: TGTGCCAGCAGTGAATACGGGAAGGGAGCAGATACGCAGTATTTT. V gene TRBV6-1 combines with J gene TRBJ2-3, with D tentatively TRBD2 (5 bases). V dropped 2 bases and J dropped 4 bases, with 13 bases sitting between them. Per the germline V gene, CDR1 is MNHNS and CDR2 is SASEGT. The CDR3 runs to 15 residues.

The chain employs TRBV7-8 and TRBJ1-6; D gene unclear. From germline, CDR1 is SGHVS and CDR2 FQNEAQ. The CDR3 has 16 amino acids. Trimming stripped 5 bases from V and 7 bases from J, with 18 bases between. The chain's CDR3 is CASSLTQHPRNSPLHF. The CDR3 bases are TGTGCCAGCAGCCTAACCCAGCACCCCAGGAATTCACCCCTCCACTTT.

The chain combines TRBV6-6 with TRBJ1-5; maybe TRBD1 (6 bases). CDR1 and CDR2 from the germline V gene are MNHNY and SVGAGI (reference sequence). The CDR3 sequence is 13 residues long. V was trimmed by 4 bases and J by 6 bases, leaving 10 bases between them. The CDR3 here is CASSFGGFQPQHF. The CDR3 DNA is TGTGCCAGCAGTTTTGGGGGCTTTCAGCCCCAGCATTTT.

J is TRBJ1-2 and V is TRBV7-9; no definite D call. Germline V gene lookup returns CDR1 SEHNR and CDR2 FQNEAQ (reference sequence). This CDR3 has 14 residues. Between the trimmed V and J ends, which lost 0 bases and 5 bases, there was a span of 10 bases. Written as DNA, the CDR3 is TGTGCCAGCAGCTTAGCGATCGGGATATATGGCTACACCTTC. Translating it yields CASSLAIGIYGYTF. The whole variable domain, remainder taken from reference TRBV7-9 and TRBJ1-2, is DTGVSQNPRHKITKRGQNVTFRCDPISEHNRLYWYRQTLGQGPEFLTYFQNEAQLEKSRLLSDRFSAERPKGSFSTLEIQRTEQGDSAMYLCASSLAIGIYGYTFGSGTRLTVV.

The chain recombines TRBV4-1 with TRBJ1-1; 8 positions agree with TRBD1. The CDR3 covers 19 residues. V lost 0 bases to trimming and J lost 1 base; unmatched junction nucleotides: 13. CDR1 is MGHRA and CDR2 is YSYEKL in the germline V gene. This CDR3 is CASSQEGQANFKSNTEAFF. The CDR3 bases are TGCGCCAGCAGCCAAGAGGGACAGGCGAACTTTAAATCGAACACTGAAGCTTTCTTT.

V is TRBV4-1 and J is TRBJ1-5; no clear D. The CDR3 runs 16 residues. Germline CDR1 is MGHRA and CDR2 is YSYEKL. Deletions cut 2 bases from V and 5 bases from J, with 16 bases between. The CDR3 loop is CASSQTEIPGDQPQHF. CDR3 DNA sequence: TGCGCCAGCAGCCAAACCGAGATCCCGGGCGATCAGCCCCAGCATTTT.

V usage is TRBV27 and J usage is TRBJ1-4; 10 nucleotides align to TRBD1. Per germline, CDR1 MNHEY and CDR2 SMNVEV (reference sequence). The J segment lost 0 bases and the V segment lost 5 bases, leaving 6 bases of the junction unmatched. The CDR3 extends over 17 amino acids. The CDR3 is CASSPSGTGATNEKLFF. The CDR3 DNA reads as TGTGCCAGCAGTCCCTCCGGGACAGGGGCAACTAATGAAAAACTGTTTTTT. Full variable domain (missing parts from reference TRBV27 and TRBJ1-4): EAQVTQNPRYLITVTGKKLTVTCSQNMNHEYMSWYRQDPGLGLRQIYYSMNVEVTDKGDVPEGYKVSRKEKRNFPLILESPSPNQTSLYFCASSPSGTGATNEKLFFGSGTQLSVL.

The chain links TRBV5-1 to TRBJ2-3, with a possible D match to TRBD2 (6 bases). The CDR3 consists of 15 residues. Germline CDR1 and CDR2: SGHRS and YFSETQ. V lost 0 bases and J 3 bases, leaving 11 bases between the germline ends. Here the CDR3 reads CASSLVVAATDTQYF. CDR3 in DNA: TGCGCCAGCAGCTTGGTCGTAGCGGCGACAGATACGCAGTATTTT.

The chain links TRBV12-3 or TRBV12-4 to TRBJ1-2; D remains ambiguous. V lost 7 bases, J lost 0 bases, and 21 bases lay in between. The CDR3 has 17 residues. The CDR3 here is CASTFRTEYFSNYGYTF. CDR3 DNA sequence: TGTGCCAGCACCTTCAGGACGGAATACTTCTCTAACTATGGCTACACCTTC.

This clonotype was picked up a small number of times. The V gene is TRBV12-3 or TRBV12-4, the J gene TRBJ2-5; possibly TRBD2 for D (6 bases). This CDR3 spans 19 amino acids. The germline V and J ends were trimmed by 2 bases and 0 bases, with 22 bases remaining between them. The CDR3 nucleotides read TGTGCCAGCAGTTTAAAATCCATTACGGGGGTTCTGTACCAAGAGACCCAGTACTTC. Encoded protein: CASSLKSITGVLYQETQYF.

V gene TRBV27 combines with J gene TRBJ2-2; 8 positions agree with TRBD2. CDR1 MNHEY and CDR2 SMNVEV come from the germline V gene (reference sequence). This CDR3 comprises 15 residues. The ends lost 6 bases at V and 7 bases at J; junction bases unmatched: 10. The CDR3 coding sequence is TGTGCCAGCAGCCTGGCGGGGGGTCGCTTCGGGGAGCTGTTTTTT. Amino acids: CASSLAGGRFGELFF.